What follows are 21 T cell receptor beta chains derived from one specimen sequenced in a study of shared clonotypes between healthy human individuals. Using immunoSEQ multiplex PCR, the repertoire was profiled, and TCRdb retains in-frame clones only, with some absent. This sample yields about 470,000 clones, of which 75% to 85% are seen a single time; less than 15% belongs to the top ten. What was sequenced was PBMCs. These receptors came from a middle-aged woman in good health. Some clones in this sample may be carry-over from other donors' samples.

CDR3 bases: TGCAGCGTTTTGATCGGGGGTGGCGGGGAGCTGTTTTTT. Amino acids: CSVLIGGGGELFF. The rearrangement links TRBV29-1 to TRBJ2-2; TRBD2 is a possible D gene (6 bases). The CDR3 extends over 13 amino acids. V was pared by 5 bases and J by 7 bases, with 14 bases between. Looked up from germline, CDR1 is SQVTM and CDR2 is ANQGSEA.

The chain joins TRBV18 to TRBJ1-1; 7 nucleotides line up with TRBD1. Trimming removed 0 bases from V and 6 bases from J; junction bases left unmatched: 1. CDR1 is KGHSH and CDR2 is LQKENI in the germline V gene. The CDR3 is made up of 13 amino acids. CDR3 sequence reads: CASSPPQGPEAFF. CDR3 nucleotide sequence: TGTGCCAGCTCACCACCACAGGGGCCTGAAGCTTTCTTT.

The gene calls are TRBV2 and TRBJ1-6; 11 positions match TRBD1. After removal of 6 bases from V and 9 bases from J, the junction contained 4 bases not matched to a gene. CDR1 is SNHLY, CDR2 FYNNEI, per germline. The CDR3 has 14 residues. The CDR3 loop reads CASRTGQGGSPLHF. CDR3 bases: TGTGCCAGCAGAACGGGACAGGGGGGTTCACCCCTCCACTTT.

This clone has a handful of counts. Here the CDR3 reads CASSPLQTGGGGLDEQFF. The CDR3 nucleotides read TGTGCCAGCTCACCACTGCAAACAGGGGGTGGCGGTCTCGATGAGCAGTTCTTC. This chain uses TRBV18 with TRBJ2-1, with 8 bases matching TRBD1. The CDR3 consists of 18 residues. Unmatched junction bases numbered 16, after V lost 1 base and J lost 8 bases. The germline gives CDR1 KGHSH, CDR2 LQKENI. Full variable domain (rest looked up from reference TRBV18 and TRBJ2-1): NAGVMQNPRHLVRRRGQEARLRCSPMKGHSHVYWYRQLPEEGLKFMVYLQKENIIDESGMPKERFSAEFPKEGPSILRIQQVVRGDSAAYFCASSPLQTGGGGLDEQFFGPGTRLTVL.

This chain uses TRBV19 with TRBJ2-2; 7 bases are a match to TRBD2. Germline V gives CDR1 LNHDA, CDR2 SQIVND (reference sequence). This CDR3 is 15 amino acids long. The J segment lost 2 bases and the V segment lost 2 bases, leaving 2 bases of the junction unmatched. This chain's CDR3 is CASSISGVNTGELFF. The CDR3 region has the DNA TGTGCCAGTAGTATAAGCGGGGTTAACACCGGGGAGCTGTTTTTT.

The V gene is TRBV15, the J gene TRBJ1-1, with unresolved D. With 1 base removed from V and 6 bases from J, the gap between germline ends came to 9 bases. The CDR3 totals 13 residues. Germline V CDR1 and CDR2: LNHNV, YYDKDF (reference sequence). DNA for the CDR3: TGTGCCACCAGCAGAGGAGGGTTGGCTGAAGCTTTCTTT. Translating gives CATSRGGLAEAFF. Full variable domain (remainder filled in from reference TRBV15 and TRBJ1-1): DAMVIQNPRYQVTQFGKPVTLSCSQTLNHNVMYWYQQKSSQAPKLLFHYYDKDFNNEADTPDNFQSRRPNTSFCFLDIRSPGLGDTAMYLCATSRGGLAEAFFGQGTRLTVV.

J is TRBJ2-1 and V is TRBV5-8; D ambiguous. V lost 7 bases to trimming and J lost 0 bases, with 8 bases between them. Germline CDR1 and CDR2: SGHTS and YDEGEE. The CDR3 runs 13 residues. The CDR3 DNA is TGTGCCAGCGGCCGGTACTCCTACAATGAGCAGTTCTTC. Its translation: CASGRYSYNEQFF.

CDR3 nucleotide sequence: TGCGCCAGCAGCTTGGGTAGCGGCGTAGGGGATACGCAGTATTTT. Amino acid sequence: CASSLGSGVGDTQYF. The chain combines TRBV5-1 with TRBJ2-3; TRBD2 might be the D (6 bases). Trimming removed 0 bases from V and 6 bases from J, with 14 bases in between. The length of the CDR3 is 15 residues. The V gene's germline CDR1 is SGHRS and CDR2 YFSETQ. Full variable domain (missing parts from reference TRBV5-1 and TRBJ2-3): KAGVTQTPRYLIKTRGQQVTLSCSPISGHRSVSWYQQTPGQGLQFLFEYFSETQRNKGNFPGRFSGRQFSNSRSEMNVSTLELGDSALYLCASSLGSGVGDTQYFGPGTRLTVL.

The chain carries TRBV5-1 and TRBJ1-2, with unresolved D. V lost 3 bases to trimming and J lost 3 bases, with 12 bases between them. This CDR3 spans 14 amino acids. Germline V gene sequence: CDR1 SGHRS, CDR2 YFSETQ. The CDR3 sequence: CASSSVPGDYGYTF. The CDR3 DNA follows: TGCGCCAGCAGCTCGGTCCCAGGAGACTATGGCTACACCTTC.

J is TRBJ2-3 and V is TRBV19; 8 bases agree with TRBD2. Germline V CDR1 and CDR2: LNHDA, SQIVND (reference sequence). This CDR3 has 16 residues. Losses at the gene ends were 3 bases for V and 1 base for J; bases not matched to a gene: 6. The CDR3 sequence is CASSMPRAGGTDTQYF. Written as DNA, the CDR3 is TGTGCCAGTAGTATGCCCAGAGCGGGAGGCACAGATACGCAGTATTTT.

The CDR3 coding sequence is TGTGCCAGCAGCTTTCACTCCGGGACTAGCGGCACAGATACGCAGTATTTT. This encodes CASSFHSGTSGTDTQYF. The chain employs TRBV11-2 and TRBJ2-3, with 10 bases lining up with TRBD2. The V gene's germline CDR1 is SGHAT and CDR2 FQNNGV. Unmatched junction bases numbered 7, after V lost 3 bases and J lost 1 base. The CDR3 extends over 17 amino acids.

The genes are TRBV6-6 and TRBJ1-1, with D possibly matching TRBD1 (6 bases). Germline V CDR1 and CDR2: MNHNY, SVGAGI (reference sequence). The CDR3 totals 12 residues. V lost 10 bases, J lost 1 base, and 10 bases lay in between. The CDR3 DNA reads as TGTGCCACGGGAGGGGGGAACACTGAAGCTTTCTTT. Translated, it gives CATGGGNTEAFF.

The chain joins TRBV19 to TRBJ2-3, with no clear D. V gave up 1 base and J gave up 3 bases, with 11 bases separating them. The CDR3 has 15 amino acids. Germline V lookup: CDR1 LNHDA, CDR2 SQIVND (reference sequence). Written as DNA, the CDR3 is TGTGCCAGTAGTATAGCTGGGGTACGGACAGATACGCAGTATTTT. Protein sequence: CASSIAGVRTDTQYF.

This clone has only one observation. V gene TRBV27 combines with J gene TRBJ1-1; D may be TRBD1 (5 bases). The CDR3 has 16 residues. V was pared by 3 bases and J by 4 bases, with 18 bases between. Germline V gene lookup returns CDR1 MNHEY and CDR2 SMNVEV (reference sequence). The CDR3 nucleotides read TGTGCCAGCAGTTTGTCCGGGCAGGGAGGACGCACTGAAGCTTTCTTT. Encoded protein: CASSLSGQGGRTEAFF.

This chain uses TRBV5-4 with TRBJ1-1; D perhaps matches TRBD1 (5 bases). With 0 bases removed from V and 1 base from J, the gap between germline ends came to 16 bases. There are 17 residues in the CDR3. The germline gives CDR1 SGHNT, CDR2 YYREEE (reference sequence). Here the CDR3 reads CASSLGGEGPRNTEAFF. The DNA for the CDR3 is TGTGCCAGCAGCTTGGGAGGGGAGGGGCCGCGGAACACTGAAGCTTTCTTT.

The chain recombines TRBV28 with TRBJ2-7; 8 nucleotides agree with TRBD1. Germline CDR1 reads MDHEN; CDR2 reads SYDVKM. V lost 3 bases, J lost 1 base, and 2 bases stayed unmatched. CDR3 length: 14 amino acids. CDR3 sequence (DNA): TGTGCCAGCAGTTTTGGGGACAGGTCCTACGAGCAGTACTTC. This encodes CASSFGDRSYEQYF.

The chain joins TRBV10-3 to TRBJ2-3, with D unresolved. Germline lookup yields CDR1 ENHRY and CDR2 SYGVKD. The germline V and J ends were trimmed by 4 bases and 4 bases, with 3 bases remaining between them. The CDR3 runs 11 residues. CDR3 region: CAISGSDTQYF. The CDR3 DNA follows: TGTGCCATCAGTGGTTCAGATACGCAGTATTTT.

This clone came up a few times. V is TRBV2 and J is TRBJ1-5; 7 bases map to TRBD1. With V trimmed by 1 base and J by 5 bases, 2 bases remained unmatched. The CDR3 is made up of 14 amino acids. Germline V lookup: CDR1 SNHLY, CDR2 FYNNEI. The CDR3 sequence: CASSEGTGHQPQHF. CDR3 nucleotides: TGTGCCAGCAGTGAAGGGACAGGACATCAGCCCCAGCATTTT.

This clone appeared once. The rearrangement links TRBV7-2 to TRBJ1-1; maybe TRBD1 (6 bases). Germline assignment: CDR1 SGHTA and CDR2 FQGNSA. Trimming shortened V by 6 bases and J by 4 bases, and 18 bases separated the two germline ends. The CDR3 is made up of 15 amino acids. CDR3 region: CASRKAGEGGTEAFF. The CDR3 DNA sequence: TGTGCCAGCAGAAAGGCAGGGGAGGGTGGCACTGAAGCTTTCTTT.

This clone was counted between two and nine times. The V call is TRBV9, the J call TRBJ2-1; D gene uncertain. Germline lookup yields CDR1 SGDLS and CDR2 YYNGEE. Trimming stripped 0 bases from V and 5 bases from J, with 6 bases between. This CDR3 has 13 residues. CDR3 amino acids: CASSVAQNNEQFF. The DNA for the CDR3 is TGTGCCAGCAGCGTAGCACAGAACAATGAGCAGTTCTTC.

The chain links TRBV28 to TRBJ1-2; unclear D gene. The V end was cut by 3 bases, the J end by 4 bases, with 21 bases between. Germline CDR1 is MDHEN and CDR2 is SYDVKM. This CDR3 region has 17 residues. DNA for the CDR3: TGTGCCAGCAGTTTGATCCTCTTGGCAGGAGAAATCTATGGCTACACCTTC. Protein sequence: CASSLILLAGEIYGYTF.